These T cell receptor beta chains were read from a single sample in a study of T cell changes during pregnancy in multiple sclerosis. The protocol was immunoSEQ multiplex PCR, while the TCRdb copy is restricted to in-frame clones and leaves out a portion. Of about 28,000 clones listed, around 89% are singletons. Sequenced material: CD4+ T cells from peripheral blood mononuclear cells, taken in the first trimester of pregnancy. The receptors originated from a female donor in good health, enrolled as a control in a pregnancy study. Both conserved end residues are part of each CDR3. The order of the fields is D gene, V gene, clone size, CDR3 length, J gene, CDR3 DNA, CDR3 protein. D genes are given only for firm matches. Expanded clones get a size class; other rows say once, few or many, or leave the size out.

D gene: .
V gene: TRBV28
clone size: .
CDR3 length: 15
J gene: TRBJ1-4
CDR3 DNA: TGTGCCAGCACTCCTGCAGGTTCGGCTAATGAAAAACTGTTTTTT
CDR3 protein: CASTPAGSANEKLFF

D gene: .
V gene: TRBV27
clone size: .
CDR3 length: 15
J gene: TRBJ1-2
CDR3 DNA: TGTGCCAGCAGTTTTGGGGGCGAGGGCTTCTATGGCTACACCTTC
CDR3 protein: CASSFGGEGFYGYTF

D gene: .
V gene: TRBV29-1
clone size: once
CDR3 length: 12
J gene: TRBJ1-2
CDR3 DNA: TGCAGCGTTGGGGAGTCTAACTATGGCTACACCTTC
CDR3 protein: CSVGESNYGYTF

D gene: TRBD1
V gene: TRBV7-7
clone size: .
CDR3 length: 15
J gene: TRBJ2-1
CDR3 DNA: TGTGCCAGCAGCCCAGGGACAGGGGTACGGAATGAGCAGTTCTTC
CDR3 protein: CASSPGTGVRNEQFF

D gene: TRBD2
V gene: TRBV6-6
clone size: .
CDR3 length: 16
J gene: TRBJ2-1
CDR3 DNA: TGTGCCAGCAGTTACATAGTGACTAGCGGGTACAATGAGCAGTTCTTC
CDR3 protein: CASSYIVTSGYNEQFF

D gene: TRBD1
V gene: TRBV7-3
clone size: few
CDR3 length: 13
J gene: TRBJ2-7
CDR3 DNA: TGTGCCAGCAGCTTATGGCAGGGGGACGAGCAGTACTTC
CDR3 protein: CASSLWQGDEQYF

D gene: .
V gene: TRBV11-2
clone size: .
CDR3 length: 16
J gene: TRBJ2-1
CDR3 DNA: TGTGCCAGCAGCCCCAGAGGTAGCGGTCTCTACAATGAGCAGTTCTTC
CDR3 protein: CASSPRGSGLYNEQFF

D gene: TRBD2
V gene: TRBV5-1
clone size: .
CDR3 length: 16
J gene: TRBJ2-7
CDR3 DNA: TGCGCCAGCAGCTTAATACCGGGACTACAAATGCTCGAGCAGTACTTC
CDR3 protein: CASSLIPGLQMLEQYF

D gene: .
V gene: TRBV28
clone size: .
CDR3 length: 15
J gene: TRBJ2-5
CDR3 DNA: TGTGCCAGCAGTCCCCCCTGGAGGACGCAAGAGACCCAGTACTTC
CDR3 protein: CASSPPWRTQETQYF

D gene: .
V gene: TRBV10-2
clone size: .
CDR3 length: 12
J gene: TRBJ2-5
CDR3 DNA: TGCGCCAGGATACAGGGATGGGAGACCCAGTACTTC
CDR3 protein: CARIQGWETQYF

D gene: .
V gene: TRBV6-1
clone size: .
CDR3 length: 15
J gene: TRBJ1-4
CDR3 DNA: TGTGCCAGCAGTGAAATCTATGCAACTAATGAAAAACTGTTTTTT
CDR3 protein: CASSEIYATNEKLFF

D gene: TRBD1
V gene: TRBV7-8
clone size: .
CDR3 length: 16
J gene: TRBJ1-5
CDR3 DNA: TGTGCCAGCAGCCTGTATGGGGACAGGGGGTATCAGCCCCAGCATTTT
CDR3 protein: CASSLYGDRGYQPQHF

D gene: .
V gene: TRBV28
clone size: few
CDR3 length: 15
J gene: TRBJ2-2
CDR3 DNA: TGTGCCAGCTATAGTGGTAGCGGCGACACCGGGGAGCTGTTTTTT
CDR3 protein: CASYSGSGDTGELFF

D gene: TRBD2
V gene: TRBV15
clone size: .
CDR3 length: 16
J gene: TRBJ2-3
CDR3 DNA: TGTGCCACCAGCAGAGAACGGCTAGCGGGGGGAGTTACGCAGTATTTT
CDR3 protein: CATSRERLAGGVTQYF

D gene: .
V gene: TRBV4-2
clone size: few
CDR3 length: 15
J gene: TRBJ2-7
CDR3 DNA: TGTGCCAGCAGCCAAGACGCGGGGCCCTCCTACGAGCAGTACTTC
CDR3 protein: CASSQDAGPSYEQYF

D gene: .
V gene: TRBV6-6
clone size: .
CDR3 length: 14
J gene: TRBJ1-1
CDR3 DNA: TGTGCCAGCAGTTACTCCTCTTCGCGCACTGAAGCTTTCTTT
CDR3 protein: CASSYSSSRTEAFF

D gene: TRBD1
V gene: TRBV28
clone size: .
CDR3 length: 14
J gene: TRBJ1-2
CDR3 DNA: TGTGCCAGCAGTGGGACAGGGATGAACTATGGCTACACCTTC
CDR3 protein: CASSGTGMNYGYTF

D gene: TRBD1
V gene: TRBV27
clone size: .
CDR3 length: 14
J gene: TRBJ2-7
CDR3 DNA: TGTGCCAGCAGCCCGGGACAGTGGCTGGGGGAGCAGTACTTC
CDR3 protein: CASSPGQWLGEQYF

D gene: TRBD1
V gene: TRBV11-2
clone size: .
CDR3 length: 13
J gene: TRBJ1-2
CDR3 DNA: TGTGCCAGCAGCTTAGCAGGGGGCTATGGCTACACCTTC
CDR3 protein: CASSLAGGYGYTF

D gene: .
V gene: TRBV7-6
clone size: .
CDR3 length: 11
J gene: TRBJ2-5
CDR3 DNA: TGTGCCAGCAGCTCCGGAGAGACCCAGTACTTC
CDR3 protein: CASSSGETQYF

D gene: .
V gene: TRBV12-5
clone size: .
CDR3 length: 11
J gene: TRBJ1-5
CDR3 DNA: TGTGCTAGTGGTTTCGATCAGCCCCAGCATTTT
CDR3 protein: CASGFDQPQHF

D gene: .
V gene: TRBV20-1
clone size: .
CDR3 length: 11
J gene: TRBJ2-1
CDR3 DNA: TGCAGTGCGGGGACTTACAATGAGCAGTTCTTC
CDR3 protein: CSAGTYNEQFF

D gene: .
V gene: TRBV11-3
clone size: once
CDR3 length: 12
J gene: TRBJ2-2
CDR3 DNA: TGTGCCAGCAGCTCCACAGGGAAGGAGCTGTTTTTT
CDR3 protein: CASSSTGKELFF

D gene: .
V gene: TRBV10-3
clone size: .
CDR3 length: 14
J gene: TRBJ2-7
CDR3 DNA: TGTGCCATCAGTGGGGGTGGGGGCCCCTACGAGCAGTACTTC
CDR3 protein: CAISGGGGPYEQYF

D gene: .
V gene: TRBV6-1
clone size: once
CDR3 length: 14
J gene: TRBJ1-2
CDR3 DNA: TGTGCCAGCAGTGAATCGCAGGGAGGGGGAGGCTACACCTTC
CDR3 protein: CASSESQGGGGYTF

D gene: .
V gene: TRBV6-4
clone size: once
CDR3 length: 13
J gene: TRBJ2-2
CDR3 DNA: TGTGCCAGCAAGGGGGATGTGACCGGGGAGCTGTTTTTT
CDR3 protein: CASKGDVTGELFF

D gene: TRBD1
V gene: TRBV27
clone size: .
CDR3 length: 16
J gene: TRBJ2-1
CDR3 DNA: TGTGCCAGCAGTCCCCGAGGGGGCTGGCCTACGGATGAGCAGTTCTTC
CDR3 protein: CASSPRGGWPTDEQFF

D gene: .
V gene: TRBV7-9
clone size: once
CDR3 length: 14
J gene: TRBJ1-6
CDR3 DNA: TGTGCCAGCAGCTTATTCAGGGATGATTCACCCCTCCACTTT
CDR3 protein: CASSLFRDDSPLHF

D gene: TRBD2
V gene: TRBV18
clone size: .
CDR3 length: 14
J gene: TRBJ2-5
CDR3 DNA: TGTGCCAGCTCAGTGGGACTAGCTGGAGAGACCCAGTACTTC
CDR3 protein: CASSVGLAGETQYF

D gene: TRBD2
V gene: TRBV7-9
clone size: .
CDR3 length: 15
J gene: TRBJ2-1
CDR3 DNA: TGTGCCAGCAGCTTACTCAGGACTAGCGAGAATGAGCAGTTCTTC
CDR3 protein: CASSLLRTSENEQFF

D gene: TRBD2
V gene: TRBV11-3
clone size: .
CDR3 length: 15
J gene: TRBJ2-3
CDR3 DNA: TGTGCCAGCAGCTTGGGAGGGGTGGACACAGATACGCAGTATTTT
CDR3 protein: CASSLGGVDTDTQYF

D gene: .
V gene: TRBV18
clone size: .
CDR3 length: 13
J gene: TRBJ1-2
CDR3 DNA: TGTGCCAGCTCACCACGGGGGCAGAATGGCTACACCTTC
CDR3 protein: CASSPRGQNGYTF

D gene: .
V gene: TRBV7-9
clone size: once
CDR3 length: 16
J gene: TRBJ2-3
CDR3 DNA: TGTGCCAGCAGCTCCCACGGGGACACAGACACAGATACGCAGTATTTT
CDR3 protein: CASSSHGDTDTDTQYF

D gene: TRBD2
V gene: TRBV7-9
clone size: .
CDR3 length: 18
J gene: TRBJ2-1
CDR3 DNA: TGTGCCAGCAGCTTACCCTTTAGACTAGCGGGAGGGCGGAATGAGCAGTTCTTC
CDR3 protein: CASSLPFRLAGGRNEQFF

D gene: .
V gene: TRBV6-5
clone size: .
CDR3 length: 15
J gene: TRBJ2-3
CDR3 DNA: TGTGCCAGCAGTTCTGGGACTTACCCACCAGATACGCAGTATTTT
CDR3 protein: CASSSGTYPPDTQYF

D gene: .
V gene: TRBV27
clone size: .
CDR3 length: 13
J gene: TRBJ1-5
CDR3 DNA: TGTGCCAGCAGTTTATCCCGGAATCAGCCCCAGCATTTT
CDR3 protein: CASSLSRNQPQHF

D gene: TRBD1
V gene: TRBV30
clone size: .
CDR3 length: 13
J gene: TRBJ1-6
CDR3 DNA: TGTGCCTGGAAGGGACAGGGGAATTCACCCCTCCACTTT
CDR3 protein: CAWKGQGNSPLHF

D gene: TRBD1
V gene: TRBV5-1
clone size: .
CDR3 length: 15
J gene: TRBJ2-2
CDR3 DNA: TGCGCCAGCAGTGTTGGGACAGGGGGCACCGGGGAGCTGTTTTTT
CDR3 protein: CASSVGTGGTGELFF

D gene: TRBD1
V gene: TRBV2
clone size: .
CDR3 length: 14
J gene: TRBJ1-1
CDR3 DNA: TGTGCCAGCAACATACAGGGGCCGGGTGCTGAAGCTTTCTTT
CDR3 protein: CASNIQGPGAEAFF

D gene: TRBD1
V gene: TRBV4-2
clone size: .
CDR3 length: 16
J gene: TRBJ1-2
CDR3 DNA: TGTGCCAGCAGCCAAGGGACAGGGGGCGCCGGCTATGGCTACACCTTC
CDR3 protein: CASSQGTGGAGYGYTF

D gene: TRBD1
V gene: TRBV18
clone size: .
CDR3 length: 15
J gene: TRBJ2-7
CDR3 DNA: TGTGCCAGCTCACCACCGGGACAGGGCTCCTACGAGCAGTACTTC
CDR3 protein: CASSPPGQGSYEQYF

D gene: .
V gene: TRBV7-2
clone size: once
CDR3 length: 14
J gene: TRBJ1-2
CDR3 DNA: TGTGCCAGCAGCTTTGGCAGGGAATTCTTTGGCTACACCTTC
CDR3 protein: CASSFGREFFGYTF

D gene: .
V gene: TRBV30
clone size: few
CDR3 length: 12
J gene: TRBJ1-1
CDR3 DNA: TGTGCCTGGAGCCCCTTGACAGATGAAGCTTTCTTT
CDR3 protein: CAWSPLTDEAFF

D gene: TRBD2
V gene: TRBV6-5
clone size: .
CDR3 length: 15
J gene: TRBJ2-3
CDR3 DNA: TGTGCCAGCAGTTCGCGGGGGGGATCCACAGATACGCAGTATTTT
CDR3 protein: CASSSRGGSTDTQYF

D gene: TRBD1
V gene: TRBV10-3
clone size: once
CDR3 length: 15
J gene: TRBJ1-5
CDR3 DNA: TGTGCCATCAGTGAGTCCGGACAGGGGAATCAGCCCCAGCATTTT
CDR3 protein: CAISESGQGNQPQHF